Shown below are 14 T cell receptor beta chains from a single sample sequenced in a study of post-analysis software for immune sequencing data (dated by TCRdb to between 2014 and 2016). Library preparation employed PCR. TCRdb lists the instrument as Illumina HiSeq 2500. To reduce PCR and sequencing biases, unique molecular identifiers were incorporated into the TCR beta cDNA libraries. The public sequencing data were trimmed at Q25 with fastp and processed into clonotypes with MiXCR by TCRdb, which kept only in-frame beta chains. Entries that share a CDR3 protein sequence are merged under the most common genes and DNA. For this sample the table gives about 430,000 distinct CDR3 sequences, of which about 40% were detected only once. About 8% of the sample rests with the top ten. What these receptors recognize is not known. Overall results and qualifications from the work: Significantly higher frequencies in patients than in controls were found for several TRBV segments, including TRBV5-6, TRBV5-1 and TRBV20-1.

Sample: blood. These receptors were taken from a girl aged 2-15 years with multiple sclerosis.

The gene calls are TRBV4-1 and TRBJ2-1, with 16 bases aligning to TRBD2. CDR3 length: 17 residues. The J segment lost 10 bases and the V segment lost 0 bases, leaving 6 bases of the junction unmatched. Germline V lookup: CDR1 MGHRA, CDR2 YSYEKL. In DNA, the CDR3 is TGCGCCAGCAGCCAAGATTGGGGGACTAGCGGGGGGGAAGAGCAGTTCTTC. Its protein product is CASSQDWGTSGGEEQFF.

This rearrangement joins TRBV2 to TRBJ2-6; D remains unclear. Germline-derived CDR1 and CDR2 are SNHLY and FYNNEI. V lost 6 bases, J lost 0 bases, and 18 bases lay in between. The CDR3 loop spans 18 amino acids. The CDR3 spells CASRVRWGSSSGANVLTF. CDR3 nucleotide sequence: TGTGCCAGCAGAGTTAGGTGGGGATCAAGCTCTGGGGCCAACGTCCTGACTTTC.

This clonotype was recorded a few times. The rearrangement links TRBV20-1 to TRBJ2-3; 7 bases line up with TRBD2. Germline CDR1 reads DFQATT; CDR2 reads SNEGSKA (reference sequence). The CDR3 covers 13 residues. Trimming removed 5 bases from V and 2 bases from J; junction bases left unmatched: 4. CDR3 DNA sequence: TGCAGTGCTCCTAGCGGAGCCACAGATACGCAGTATTTT. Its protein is CSAPSGATDTQYF.

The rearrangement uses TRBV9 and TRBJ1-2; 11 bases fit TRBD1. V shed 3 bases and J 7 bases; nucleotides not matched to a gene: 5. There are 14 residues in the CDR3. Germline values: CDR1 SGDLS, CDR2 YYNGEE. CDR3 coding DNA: TGTGCCAGCAGCGACGGGACAGGGGGTATTGGCTACACCTTC. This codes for CASSDGTGGIGYTF.

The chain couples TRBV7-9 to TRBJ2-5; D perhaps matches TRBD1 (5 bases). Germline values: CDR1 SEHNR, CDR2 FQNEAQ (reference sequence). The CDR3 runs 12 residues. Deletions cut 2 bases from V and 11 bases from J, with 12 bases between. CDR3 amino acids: CASSLKGVEQYF. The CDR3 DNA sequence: TGTGCCAGCAGCTTAAAAGGGGTGGAGCAGTACTTC.

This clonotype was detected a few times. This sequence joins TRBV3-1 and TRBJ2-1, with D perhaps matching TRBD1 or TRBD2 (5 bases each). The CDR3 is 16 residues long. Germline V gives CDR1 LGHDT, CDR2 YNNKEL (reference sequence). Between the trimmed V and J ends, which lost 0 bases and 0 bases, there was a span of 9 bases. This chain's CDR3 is CASSQDVRGSYNEQFF. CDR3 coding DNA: TGTGCCAGCAGCCAAGATGTGAGGGGCTCCTACAATGAGCAGTTCTTC.

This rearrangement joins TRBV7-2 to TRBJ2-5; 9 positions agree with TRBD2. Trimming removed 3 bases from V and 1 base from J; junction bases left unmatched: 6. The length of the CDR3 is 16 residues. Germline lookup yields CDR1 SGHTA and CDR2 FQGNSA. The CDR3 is CASSFGTSLFQETQYF. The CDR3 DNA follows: TGTGCCAGCAGCTTCGGGACTAGCCTATTCCAAGAGACCCAGTACTTC.

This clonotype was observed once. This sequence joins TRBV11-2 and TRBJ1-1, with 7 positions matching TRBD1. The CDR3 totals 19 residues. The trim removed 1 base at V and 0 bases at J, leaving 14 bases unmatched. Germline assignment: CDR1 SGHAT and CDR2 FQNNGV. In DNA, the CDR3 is TGTGCCAGCAGCTTAGCCGGAACCGACAGGGCCAGCGTGAACACTGAAGCTTTCTTT. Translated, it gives CASSLAGTDRASVNTEAFF.

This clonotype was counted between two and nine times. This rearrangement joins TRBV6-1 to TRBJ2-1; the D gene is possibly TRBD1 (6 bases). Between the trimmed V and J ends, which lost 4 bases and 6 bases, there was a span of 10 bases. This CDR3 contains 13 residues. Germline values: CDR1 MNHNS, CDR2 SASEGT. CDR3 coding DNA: TGTGCCAGCAGTGTTTTAGGGGGCAATGAGCAGTTCTTC. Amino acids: CASSVLGGNEQFF.

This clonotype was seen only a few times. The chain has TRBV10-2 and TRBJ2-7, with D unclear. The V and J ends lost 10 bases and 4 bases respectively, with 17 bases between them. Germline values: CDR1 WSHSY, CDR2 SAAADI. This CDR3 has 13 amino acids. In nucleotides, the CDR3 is TGCGCCACCCGTGGACCGAATACTTACGAGCAGTACTTC. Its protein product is CATRGPNTYEQYF.

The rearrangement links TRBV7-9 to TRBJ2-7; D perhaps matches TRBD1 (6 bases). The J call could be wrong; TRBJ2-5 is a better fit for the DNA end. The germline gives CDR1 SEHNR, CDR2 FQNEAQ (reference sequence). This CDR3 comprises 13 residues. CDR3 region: CASSVGAGETQYF. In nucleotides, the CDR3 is TGTGCCAGCAGCGTGGGGGCGGGAGAGACCCAGTACTTC.

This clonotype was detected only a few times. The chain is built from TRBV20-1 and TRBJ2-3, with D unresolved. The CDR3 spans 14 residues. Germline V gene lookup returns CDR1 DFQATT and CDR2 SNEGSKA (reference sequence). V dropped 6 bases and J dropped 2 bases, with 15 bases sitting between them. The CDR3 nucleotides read TGCAGTGCCAGCTGGGTTCGGCCCACAGATACGCAGTATTTT. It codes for CSASWVRPTDTQYF.

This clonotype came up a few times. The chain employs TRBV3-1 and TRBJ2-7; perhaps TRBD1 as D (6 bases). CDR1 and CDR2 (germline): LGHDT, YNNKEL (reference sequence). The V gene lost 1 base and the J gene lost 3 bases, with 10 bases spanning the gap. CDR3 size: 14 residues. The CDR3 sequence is CASSQARTDYEQYF. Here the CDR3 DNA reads TGTGCCAGCAGCCAAGCCCGGACAGACTACGAGCAGTACTTC.

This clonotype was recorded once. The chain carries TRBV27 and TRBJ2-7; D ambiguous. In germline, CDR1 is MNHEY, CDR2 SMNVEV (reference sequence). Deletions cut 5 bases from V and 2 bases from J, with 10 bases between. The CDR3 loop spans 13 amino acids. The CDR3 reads CASSTGGTYEQYF. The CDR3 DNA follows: TGTGCCAGCAGTACGGGCGGTACCTACGAGCAGTACTTC.